The 28 T cell receptor beta chains below were found in one sample sequenced in a study of T cells expressing NK-cell markers. TCRdb reworked the 5' RACE reads into one entry per CDR3 protein, no DNA. The sample table includes 300,000 to 450,000 distinct CDR3 sequences. The specimen was blood T cells: a sorted CD56 or NKG2C T cell subset, CD4+ or CD8+ T cells, or bulk PBMC T cells (not recorded which). The receptors come from a man aged 18 to 69 in good health.

Here the CDR3 reads CSAGIYINYGYTF. This chain joins TRBV20-1 and TRBJ1-2. CDR1 and CDR2 (germline): DFQATT, SNEGSKA (reference sequence). CDR3 length: 13 amino acids.

The chain carries TRBV12-3 or TRBV12-4 and TRBJ2-7; the TCRdb D gene call, TRBD1, has no DNA to confirm it. The CDR3 extends over 14 amino acids. The CDR3 sequence is CASSFRATTYEQYF.

The rearrangement joins TRBV24-1 to TRBJ2-1; the D call of TRBD1 rests on TCRdb alone, since no DNA is present to check it. Germline V gene lookup returns CDR1 KGHDR and CDR2 SFDVKD. This CDR3 has 16 amino acids. The CDR3 protein is CATSDSGQGAYNEQFF.

The chain employs TRBV6-5 and TRBJ2-2; TCRdb outputs TRBD2, but without DNA this stays unchecked. CDR1 and CDR2 from the germline V gene are MNHEY and SVGAGI. This CDR3 has 16 residues. This CDR3 reads CASSYGLAGSGGELFF.

The gene calls are TRBV3-1 and TRBJ1-3; TCRdb names TRBD1, which stays unverified in the absence of DNA. This CDR3 spans 13 amino acids. Germline loops: CDR1 LGHDT, CDR2 YNNKEL (reference sequence). The CDR3 sequence is CASSLQGSNTIYF.

CDR3 sequence reads: CASSLIVQGANEQYF. The gene calls are TRBV7-2 and TRBJ2-7; absent DNA, TCRdb's TRBD1 call cannot be checked. Per the germline V gene, CDR1 is SGHTA and CDR2 is FQGNSA. This CDR3 region has 15 residues.

J is TRBJ2-5 and V is TRBV20-1; TCRdb picks TRBD2, but there is no DNA to check that call. Germline-derived CDR1 and CDR2 are DFQATT and SNEGSKA (reference sequence). CDR3 size: 16 residues. The chain's CDR3 is CSSRELRGAYQETQYF.

The rearrangement links TRBV19 to TRBJ1-5. The CDR3 spans 13 residues. Germline CDR1 and CDR2: LNHDA and SQIVND (reference sequence). CDR3 sequence: CASSVDSAQPQHF.

V and J are TRBV5-1 and TRBJ2-2; the D call from TCRdb, TRBD1, cannot be confirmed without DNA. This CDR3 contains 15 residues. In germline, CDR1 is SGHRS, CDR2 YFSETQ. The CDR3 is CASSATGNFGGELFF.

The V and J genes are TRBV29-1 and TRBJ2-1; there is no DNA to check the TCRdb D call of TRBD2. This CDR3 has 13 residues. Germline assignment: CDR1 SQVTM and CDR2 ANQGSEA. The CDR3 region is CSTAGLEYNEQFF.

The genes are TRBV7-2 and TRBJ1-2. This CDR3 comprises 11 residues. The germline gives CDR1 SGHTA, CDR2 FQGNSA. The CDR3 loop is CASSLYGGYTF.

This chain connects TRBV5-1 to TRBJ1-1; as DNA is missing, the TRBD1 call by TCRdb cannot be tested. The CDR3 runs 16 residues. Germline CDR1 SGHRS, CDR2 YFSETQ. CDR3 sequence: CASTRVSLMGGTEAFF. The full variable domain, rest sourced from reference TRBV5-1 and TRBJ1-1, is KAGVTQTPRYLIKTRGQQVTLSCSPISGHRSVSWYQQTPGQGLQFLFEYFSETQRNKGNFPGRFSGRQFSNSRSEMNVSTLELGDSALYLCASTRVSLMGGTEAFFGQGTRLTVV.

The chain couples TRBV11-3 to TRBJ1-2; TCRdb lists TRBD1, though no DNA is available to test this call. The germline V gene encodes CDR1 SGHNT and CDR2 YENEEA. CDR3 size: 15 residues. Here the CDR3 reads CASSGYGAANYGYTF.

V and J are TRBV4-2 and TRBJ2-7; TCRdb names TRBD2, which stays unverified in the absence of DNA. This CDR3 spans 13 amino acids. Germline CDR1 LGHNA, CDR2 YNFKEQ. CDR3 sequence: CASSQPTRGEQYF.

CDR3 loop: CASSSRTSVLPDTQYF. The chain couples TRBV5-1 to TRBJ2-3; TCRdb picks TRBD2, but there is no DNA to check that call. In germline, CDR1 is SGHRS, CDR2 YFSETQ. The CDR3 length is 16 residues.

The chain is built from TRBV14 and TRBJ2-3; lacking DNA, the TRBD1 call made by TCRdb goes unchecked. Germline CDR1 is SGHDN and CDR2 is FVKESK. The CDR3 is 13 residues long. The CDR3 protein is CASSQDPPTRQYF.

The chain has TRBV12-3 or TRBV12-4 and TRBJ1-5; the D gene TCRdb calls, TRBD1, cannot be checked with no DNA. The CDR3 has 16 amino acids. The CDR3 reads CASSRGTGGSNQPQHF.

This sequence joins TRBV28 and TRBJ2-7; TCRdb reports TRBD1, a call that lacks DNA to check it against. The V gene's germline CDR1 is MDHEN and CDR2 SYDVKM. This CDR3 region has 14 residues. The CDR3: CASSTGTGLREQYF.

The chain carries TRBV10-3 and TRBJ1-5; TCRdb lists TRBD1, though no DNA is available to test this call. Germline CDR1 and CDR2: ENHRY and SYGVKD. This CDR3 region has 15 residues. CDR3 protein: CAISEAGQLNQPQHF.

The V call is TRBV6-1, the J call TRBJ2-1; TCRdb picks TRBD1, but there is no DNA to check that call. This CDR3 has 20 residues. CDR1 is MNHNS and CDR2 is SASEGT in the germline V gene. The CDR3 region is CASSEWAGTGVFYPGDEQFF.

The chain is built from TRBV21-1 and TRBJ1-2. TRBV21-1 is reported as a pseudogene. This CDR3 region has 11 residues. The chain's CDR3 is CATTANYGYTF.

The CDR3 here is CASSAGQGAYNEQFF. The gene calls are TRBV7-3 and TRBJ2-1; TCRdb outputs TRBD1, but without DNA this stays unchecked. The germline V gene encodes CDR1 SGHTA and CDR2 FQGTGA. CDR3 size: 15 residues.

The J gene is TRBJ2-6, the V gene TRBV5-6; absent DNA, TCRdb's TRBD2 call cannot be checked. The CDR3 has 16 residues. Germline V gene data show CDR1 as SGHDT and CDR2 as YYEEEE. The CDR3 is CASSTPLGSGANVLTF.

The chain recombines TRBV18 with TRBJ1-2; as DNA is missing, the TRBD1 call by TCRdb cannot be tested. Germline V gene sequence: CDR1 KGHSH, CDR2 LQKENI. The CDR3 is 16 residues long. CDR3 loop: CASSPGRQEFSSGYTF.

V usage is TRBV6-1 and J usage is TRBJ1-5. Germline V CDR1 and CDR2: MNHNS, SASEGT. The CDR3 covers 11 residues. The CDR3 sequence: CASSFLDPQHF.

V is TRBV4-2 and J is TRBJ2-1; TCRdb gives TRBD2 as the D gene, but with no DNA this cannot be confirmed. The CDR3 extends over 14 amino acids. The germline gives CDR1 LGHNA, CDR2 YNFKEQ. CDR3 region: CASSQDSLLVGQFF.

The chain couples TRBV5-1 to TRBJ2-1; the D gene TCRdb calls, TRBD1, cannot be checked with no DNA. Germline-derived CDR1 and CDR2 are SGHRS and YFSETQ. CDR3 length: 17 residues. The CDR3 here is CASSLTSGTYSYNEQFF.

This chain links TRBV20-1 with TRBJ2-7. Germline loops: CDR1 DFQATT, CDR2 SNEGSKA (reference sequence). CDR3 length: 14 residues. The CDR3 sequence is CSAGLMYGKYEQYF.